There are a few counts of the clone carrying this T cell receptor beta chain. Its antigen is not known. Mouse gene names apply. The data were taken from a study of CD8+ T cells in alopecia areata. Study overall: Skin was taken from 6-12-month-old C3H/HeJ graft donors that had spontaneous alopecia and grafted onto roughly 6-10-week-old female C3H/HeJ mice.

Following extraction, RNA underwent reverse transcription to cDNA, which served as the sequencing template. TCRdb's copy holds only in-frame clones and misses some; the assay was immunoSEQ multiplex PCR. Observed in the sample are some 110,000 clones, none of them singletons. Study results and limitations: Lesional scalp exceeded normal scalp in clonality, especially in alopecia totalis/universalis. Whereas mice showed it more clearly, TCR sharing across patients was murkier, possibly because of HLA.

The sequence was collected from a C3H/HeJ mouse with alopecia areata. The mice in this strain carry MHC haplotype H2-k. Source material: lesional skin.

The CDR3 loop is CTCSGGTGPYEQYF. The part of the CDR3 DNA that was read is TGCACCTGCAGTGGCGGGACTGGGCCCTAT. The chain employs TRBV1 and TRBJ2-7, with TRBD2 identical over 9 bases. Sequencing ends 4 residues short of the CDR3 end; the germline J gene provides the rest. CDR1 is NSQYPW, CDR2 LRSPGD, per germline (reference sequence). The CDR3 contains 14 residues. Trimming removed 4 bases from V and 2 bases from J; junction bases left unmatched: 3. The variable domain in full, completed from reference TRBV1 and TRBJ2-7, reads VTLLEQNPRWRLVPRGQAVNLRCILKNSQYPWMSWYQQDLQKQLQWLFTLRSPGDKEVKSLPGADYLATRVTDTELRLQVANMSQGRTLYCTCSGGTGPYEQYFGPGTRLTVL.